This T cell receptor (beta chain) came from a study of long-term antiretroviral therapy in people with HIV. Study results and limitations: Unavailable data included ART adherence, viral resistance and therapy changes (switches in treatment).

The germline gives CDR1 SGHRS, CDR2 YFSETQ. The V end was cut by 4 bases, the J end by 0 bases, with 9 bases between. This CDR3 is built from 14 residues. At the survey level, the v3.0 immunoSEQ assay was run. Data came from immunoSEQ multiplex PCR; TCRdb stores just in-frame clones and leaves some out. Here the sample spans some 9,600 clones, about 83% being singletons. In regard to this clone: The antigen is unknown.

Sequencing used unsorted PBMCs, obtained 0.3 years before starting antiretroviral therapy. The sequence was collected from a man younger than 40 with HIV. The V call is TRBV5-1, the J call TRBJ2-3; a weak D match, TRBD2 (6 bases). CDR3 residues: CASSLGTSTDTQYF. CDR3 DNA: TGCGCCAGCAGCCTGGGGACTAGCACAGATACGCAGTATTTT.